One and the same sample provided the 25 T cell receptor beta chains below, sequenced in a study of OX40 agonist ivuxolimab in advanced cancers. Profiled with immunoSEQ multiplex PCR; TCRdb holds only in-frame clones, not every one. Among over 45,000 clones listed, under 85% were seen once. The material sequenced was CD4+ or CD8+ T cells sorted from blood, taken in a trial of the OX40 agonist ivuxolimab. These receptors came from an adult with an advanced solid tumor such as melanoma, head and neck, liver or kidney cancer.

CDR3 residues: CASSRISPYEQYF. The CDR3 nucleotides are TGTGCCAGCAGTAGGATTAGCCCCTACGAGCAGTACTTC. This sequence joins TRBV28 and TRBJ2-5, with D uncertain. The DNA matches TRBJ2-7 better at its end, which makes the J call doubtful. The CDR3 totals 13 residues. CDR1 and CDR2 from the germline V gene are MDHEN and SYDVKM.

The rearrangement joins TRBV30 to TRBJ2-3; the match to TRBD1 covers 10 bases. J gave up 5 bases and V 7 bases, and 6 bases lay outside the gene matches. This CDR3 region has 13 residues. Germline CDR1 is GTSNPN and CDR2 is SVGIG (reference sequence). For the CDR3, the DNA is TGTGCCTCCCGGGACAGGGGAATAGATACGCAGTATTTT. It translates to CASRDRGIDTQYF.

The chain has TRBV29-1 and TRBJ2-3, with no clear D. V was pared by 6 bases and J by 4 bases, with 17 bases between. From germline, CDR1 is SQVTM and CDR2 ANQGSEA. The CDR3 has 14 residues. The CDR3 DNA is TGCAGCGTCTCCGGCCCGAATCTCCCAGATACGCAGTATTTT. Residues: CSVSGPNLPDTQYF.

The chain combines TRBV18 with TRBJ1-4; 10 bases fit TRBD1. Germline V CDR1 and CDR2: KGHSH, LQKENI. V shed 6 bases and J 4 bases; nucleotides not matched to a gene: 5. The CDR3 contains 15 residues. CDR3 sequence: CASSRTGGDNEKLFF. Here the CDR3 DNA reads TGTGCCAGCTCCCGGACAGGGGGGGATAATGAAAAACTGTTTTTT.

V usage is TRBV7-3 and J usage is TRBJ2-2; D not resolved. CDR1 is SGHTA, CDR2 FQGTGA, per germline. Between the trimmed V and J ends, which lost 5 bases and 6 bases, there was a span of 13 bases. The CDR3 consists of 14 residues. The chain's CDR3 is CASSPRPSSGELFF. The CDR3 coding sequence is TGTGCCAGCAGCCCCAGGCCTTCATCCGGGGAGCTGTTTTTT.

This clone was counted a single time. This sequence joins TRBV5-6 and TRBJ1-5, with TRBD1 matching over 7 bases. CDR1 is SGHDT and CDR2 is YYEEEE in the germline V gene. The CDR3 runs to 15 residues. Germline trimming cut 4 bases from V and 7 bases from J; bases unmatched to any gene: 11. The CDR3 coding sequence is TGTGCCAGCAGCAAGCGGGACAGAGACGTGCAGCCCCAGCATTTT. It specifies CASSKRDRDVQPQHF. The full variable domain, its missing parts supplied by reference TRBV5-6 and TRBJ1-5, is DAGVTQSPTHLIKTRGQQVTLRCSPKSGHDTVSWYQQALGQGPQFIFQYYEEEERQRGNFPDRFSGHQFPNYSSELNVNALLLGDSALYLCASSKRDRDVQPQHFGDGTRLSIL.

As regards this clone: This CDR3 is missing its conserved last phenylalanine or tryptophan, likely due to a read error. The chain recombines TRBV9 with TRBJ2-7; 11 bases are a match to TRBD2. The CDR3 has 14 residues. Looked up from germline, CDR1 is SGDLS and CDR2 is YYNGEE. J lost 6 bases, V lost 2 bases, and 4 bases had no gene match. The CDR3 sequence: CASSVGGTSGEQYL. The CDR3 region has the DNA TGTGCCAGCAGCGTCGGTGGGACTAGCGGCGAGCAGTACCTC.

This sequence joins TRBV10-3 and TRBJ2-1; 9 positions agree with TRBD2. Germline loops: CDR1 ENHRY, CDR2 SYGVKD. Unmatched junction bases numbered 20, after V lost 10 bases and J lost 7 bases. The CDR3 sequence is 17 residues long. CDR3 loop: CATDRRLREGRSNEQFF. The CDR3 DNA is TGTGCCACCGACCGGAGATTGCGGGAGGGCCGTTCGAATGAGCAGTTCTTC.

The genes are TRBV5-6 and TRBJ2-7; TRBD2 might be the D (5 bases). The CDR3 spans 17 residues. Trimming pared 0 bases from V and 2 bases from J, leaving 18 bases between. CDR1 and CDR2 from the germline V gene are SGHDT and YYEEEE. The chain's CDR3 is CASSLAWGDARAYEQYF. The CDR3 nucleotides read TGTGCCAGCAGCTTGGCATGGGGTGACGCGAGGGCCTACGAGCAGTACTTC.

About this clone: At one of its ends the junction is not consistent with the germline gene, which may arise from a read error. The chain links TRBV11-3 to TRBJ2-1; 12 positions match TRBD2. Germline CDR1 reads SGHNT; CDR2 reads YENEEA. This CDR3 is built from 15 residues. The CDR3 DNA reads TGTGCCAGCAGCTCACTAGCGGGAGGCTACCATGAGCAGTTCTTC. Amino acids: CASSSLAGGYHEQFF. The full variable domain, in which reference TRBV11-3 and TRBJ2-1 provide the parts outside the CDR3, is EAGVVQSPRYKIIEKKQPVAFWCNPISGHNTLYWYLQNLGQGPELLIRYENEEAVDDSQLPKDRFSAERLKGVDSTLKIQPAELGDSAVYLCASSSLAGGYHEQFFGPGTRLTVL.

The rearrangement uses TRBV28 and TRBJ2-7; D possibly corresponds to TRBD2 (5 bases). CDR1 is MDHEN, CDR2 SYDVKM, per germline. V lost 3 bases to trimming and J lost 7 bases, with 22 bases between them. The CDR3 spans 16 residues. The CDR3 coding sequence is TGTGCCAGCAGTTTGGCTGGTAACTATTTATCGGGGGAGCAGTACTTC. As protein: CASSLAGNYLSGEQYF.

V and J are TRBV2 and TRBJ2-5; D is ambiguous. CDR3 length: 11 residues. V was shortened by 7 bases and J by 4 bases, with 7 bases between the two germline ends. Per the germline V gene, CDR1 is SNHLY and CDR2 is FYNNEI. In DNA, the CDR3 is TGTGCCAGCAAATTTGGAGAGACCCAGTACTTC. Its translation is CASKFGETQYF.

The chain employs TRBV7-8 and TRBJ2-3, with 9 bases that match TRBD2. The V gene end was trimmed by 1 base and the J gene end by 4 bases; junction bases not matched to a gene: 3. This CDR3 has 15 residues. The germline V gene encodes CDR1 SGHVS and CDR2 FQNEAQ. The CDR3 is CASSLGRGGADTQYF. The CDR3 DNA follows: TGTGCCAGCAGCTTAGGGCGGGGGGGCGCAGATACGCAGTATTTT.

This chain joins TRBV11-2 and TRBJ1-4; 10 bases are a match to TRBD1. The V segment lost 4 bases and the J segment 8 bases; nucleotides outside the gene matches: 4. The CDR3 is 14 residues long. Germline CDR1 and CDR2: SGHAT and FQNNGV. The CDR3 loop is CASSWDRGDEKLFF. The CDR3 region has the DNA TGTGCCAGCAGCTGGGACAGGGGAGACGAAAAACTGTTTTTT.

The chain uses TRBV5-4 and TRBJ2-5; D assignment may be TRBD1 or TRBD2 (5 bases each). Germline values: CDR1 SGHNT, CDR2 YYREEE (reference sequence). This CDR3 spans 14 amino acids. V lost 4 bases and J 1 base, leaving 11 bases between the germline ends. CDR3 nucleotide sequence: TGTGCCAGCAGCCAACTAGGGGTCCAAGAGACCCAGTACTTC. Protein sequence: CASSQLGVQETQYF.

This chain connects TRBV28 to TRBJ1-5; D ambiguous. Germline V CDR1 and CDR2: MDHEN, SYDVKM. The V end was cut by 5 bases, the J end by 0 bases, with 8 bases between. CDR3 length equals 14 residues. The CDR3 DNA follows: TGTGCCAGCAGTCCTAGTCTTAGCAATCAGCCCCAGCATTTT. Translating gives CASSPSLSNQPQHF.

The chain combines TRBV5-1 with TRBJ1-1; TRBD1 agrees at 7 bases. V was clipped by 4 bases and J by 1 base; unmatched bases: 7. Germline V CDR1 and CDR2: SGHRS, YFSETQ. The CDR3 loop spans 15 amino acids. The CDR3 DNA reads as TGCGCCAGCAGCCGTGAACAGGGGAGGAACACTGAAGCTTTCTTT. Its translation is CASSREQGRNTEAFF. Drawing the rest from reference TRBV5-1 and TRBJ1-1, the complete variable domain is KAGVTQTPRYLIKTRGQQVTLSCSPISGHRSVSWYQQTPGQGLQFLFEYFSETQRNKGNFPGRFSGRQFSNSRSEMNVSTLELGDSALYLCASSREQGRNTEAFFGQGTRLTVV.

The CDR3 protein is CASSEGKRQFF. CDR3 bases: TGTGCCAGCAGTGAAGGGAAAAGGCAGTTCTTC. V and J are TRBV2 and TRBJ2-1; D is undetermined. The V gene's germline CDR1 is SNHLY and CDR2 FYNNEI. V shed 1 base and J shed 12 bases, with 7 bases lying between them. This CDR3 region has 11 residues.

The chain combines TRBV2 with TRBJ1-1, with D tentatively TRBD1 (5 bases). Trimming shortened V by 2 bases and J by 11 bases, and 21 bases separated the two germline ends. The V gene's germline CDR1 is SNHLY and CDR2 FYNNEI. The CDR3 consists of 15 residues. The CDR3 DNA follows: TGTGCCAGCAGTGAACATCGAGGGGCTTCAATCTTGGCTTTCTTT. Translating it yields CASSEHRGASILAFF.

The chain recombines TRBV7-8 with TRBJ1-1; weak D call: TRBD1 (5 bases). This CDR3 is 15 amino acids long. V dropped 2 bases and J dropped 1 base, with 11 bases sitting between them. CDR1 is SGHVS and CDR2 is FQNEAQ in the germline V gene. The CDR3 nucleotides read TGTGCCAGCAGCTTACTTGGGGGACCGAACACTGAAGCTTTCTTT. Its translation is CASSLLGGPNTEAFF.

The chain uses TRBV11-3 and TRBJ2-5; D ambiguous. CDR1 and CDR2 (germline): SGHNT, YENEEA. V was pared by 0 bases and J by 4 bases, with 3 bases between. The CDR3 runs 12 residues. The chain's CDR3 is CASSLDGETQYF. In DNA form, the CDR3 reads TGTGCCAGCAGCTTAGATGGAGAGACCCAGTACTTC.

This chain links TRBV19 with TRBJ2-1; the match to TRBD2 covers 7 bases. The CDR3 loop spans 15 amino acids. V lost 8 bases to trimming and J lost 2 bases; unmatched junction nucleotides: 9. In germline, CDR1 is LNHDA, CDR2 SQIVND (reference sequence). CDR3: CASSEGGGAYNEQFF. The CDR3 DNA reads TGTGCCAGTTCGGAGGGCGGGGGAGCCTACAATGAGCAGTTCTTC. The full variable domain, in which reference TRBV19 and TRBJ2-1 provide the parts outside the CDR3, is DGGITQSPKYLFRKEGQNVTLSCEQNLNHDAMYWYRQDPGQGLRLIYYSQIVNDFQKGDIAEGYSVSREKKESFPLTVTSAQKNPTAFYLCASSEGGGAYNEQFFGPGTRLTVL.

The rearrangement joins TRBV5-4 to TRBJ2-1; possible D gene TRBD2, 6 bases. Trimming left V 4 bases short and J 3 bases short, with 11 bases between. CDR1 is SGHNT, CDR2 YYREEE, per germline (reference sequence). The CDR3 runs to 14 residues. CDR3 residues: CASSLVGGYNEQFF. Here the CDR3 DNA reads TGTGCCAGCAGCCTGGTGGGGGGCTACAATGAGCAGTTCTTC. Full variable domain (outside the CDR3, taken from reference TRBV5-4 and TRBJ2-1): ETGVTQSPTHLIKTRGQQVTLRCSSQSGHNTVSWYQQALGQGPQFIFQYYREEENGRGNFPPRFSGLQFPNYSSELNVNALELDDSALYLCASSLVGGYNEQFFGPGTRLTVL.

The chain combines TRBV7-9 with TRBJ2-1, with D possibly being TRBD1 or TRBD2 (5 bases each). The germline V gene has CDR1 SEHNR and CDR2 FQNEAQ (reference sequence). Trimming pared 5 bases from V and 4 bases from J, leaving 21 bases between. The CDR3 spans 17 residues. DNA of the CDR3: TGTGCCAGCAGCACGGTGTACGATAAGGGGAGATACAATGAGCAGTTCTTC. Translated, it gives CASSTVYDKGRYNEQFF. Combining the CDR3 with reference TRBV7-9 and TRBJ2-1 gives the whole variable domain DTGVSQNPRHKITKRGQNVTFRCDPISEHNRLYWYRQTLGQGPEFLTYFQNEAQLEKSRLLSDRFSAERPKGSFSTLEIQRTEQGDSAMYLCASSTVYDKGRYNEQFFGPGTRLTVL.

This clone came up once. This chain joins TRBV5-1 and TRBJ2-3; D is uncertain. Trimming left V 2 bases short and J 6 bases short, with 16 bases between. This CDR3 is 15 amino acids long. Germline V gene lookup returns CDR1 SGHRS and CDR2 YFSETQ. CDR3 DNA: TGCGCCAGCAGCTTCGATAGCCCGTCAAGGGATACGCAGTATTTT. It specifies CASSFDSPSRDTQYF.